This TCR beta chain was documented in a study of T-cell reconstitution after alpha-beta-depleted transplantation in children. Whole-study findings and limits: There were reportedly several hundred expanded graft clones from which alpha-beta T cells came about two months after transplant.

This CDR3 has 14 residues. The V and J ends lost 7 bases and 7 bases respectively, with 18 bases between them. The TCRbeta library incorporated unique molecular identifiers. TCRdb fed the PCR reads into MiXCR, producing one record per CDR3 protein. The sample shows 90,000 to 100,000 distinct CDR3 sequences, about a quarter of them seen only once. This clonotype has at least ten counts. Its antigen is currently unknown. The sequencing used PBMCs, collected before TCRalphabeta/CD19-depleted stem cell transplant. The rearrangement uses TRBV12-3 or TRBV12-4 and TRBJ2-3, with D possibly being TRBD2 (6 bases). The source of this sequence is a boy between 2 and 10 years old with acute lymphoblastic leukemia, due to receive a stem cell transplant. CDR3 nucleotide sequence: TGTGCCAGCACACGGAGGGCCGGAAGCTATACGCAGTATTTT. Residues: CASTRRAGSYTQYF.